The rows below give T cell receptor beta chains drawn from one sample of a study of CXCR3-negative and CXCR3-positive naive CD8 T cells. TCRdb re-called the 5' RACE reads; one entry per CDR3 protein, DNA not given. The sample's table shows 20,000 to 25,000 distinct CDR3 sequences. The sequencing sample was made of memory CD8+ T cells from blood. The receptor set was obtained from a human donor in good health. Some clones in this sample may be carry-over from other donors' samples. Both conserved end residues are part of each CDR3. Expanded clones are given a class, and other clones once, few, many or no size at all.

TRBJ2-1	-	TRBV29-1	CSVDIDNEQFF
TRBJ2-3	-	TRBV12-3/TRBV12-4	CASMGIAGSTDTQYF
TRBJ2-2	-	TRBV6-2/TRBV6-3	CASRAAEDTGELFF
TRBJ2-7	-	TRBV3-1	CASSQDSSPRGYSYEQYF
TRBJ2-3	-	TRBV6-5	CASSQDRQGAFTDTQYF
TRBJ2-7	-	TRBV4-2	CASSQGDRGFYEQYF
TRBJ2-7	-	TRBV6-5	CASSYRVEAYEQYF
TRBJ2-3	-	TRBV3-1	CASSEPGTSTNTQYF
TRBJ1-2	-	TRBV29-1	CSVDGGDYGYTF
TRBJ2-5	-	TRBV5-6	CASSKYQETQYF
TRBJ2-2	-	TRBV6-4	CASSDSSRDLTGELFF
TRBJ1-2	-	TRBV9	CASSAGDGYGYTF
TRBJ2-5	-	TRBV6-4	CASSEKAGGQETQYF
TRBJ2-1	-	TRBV11-3	CASSLPGPHNEQFF
TRBJ2-1	-	TRBV19	CASNPGRYNEQFF
TRBJ2-1	-	TRBV5-1	CASSLTLSYNEQFF
TRBJ2-5	-	TRBV27	CASGIAGGPETQYF
TRBJ2-7	-	TRBV30	CAWDREGPQYF
TRBJ2-1	-	TRBV27	CASSLRLAGGRDEQFF
TRBJ1-2	-	TRBV27	CASSLGANYGYTF
TRBJ2-1	-	TRBV29-1	CSVGLGNNEQFF
TRBJ1-6	-	TRBV23-1	CASSHSLGSPSNSPLHF
TRBJ1-5	medium-sized	TRBV29-1	CSGGQPEGPQHF
TRBJ1-2	-	TRBV4-3	CASSQVENRGGGYTF
TRBJ2-2	-	TRBV7-9	CASSHPEAELFF
TRBJ2-7	-	TRBV20-1	CSARYRDRDFYEQYF
TRBJ2-7	-	TRBV5-1	CASCSSGQGSYEQYF
TRBJ1-2	-	TRBV20-1	CSAGTGLSDIGYTF
TRBJ2-7	-	TRBV20-1	CSASGGTGVPDNYEQYF
TRBJ1-6	-	TRBV4-1	CASSQESGNSPLHF
TRBJ2-5	-	TRBV7-3	CASSSPLEQTQYF
TRBJ2-1	-	TRBV4-2	CASSQVADSSDEQFF
TRBJ1-1	-	TRBV4-1	CASSLIINGDEAFF
TRBJ1-2	-	TRBV29-1	CSVEGEGVLGYTF
TRBJ1-1	-	TRBV7-9	CASSLGGDRGINTEAFF
TRBJ2-7	-	TRBV3-1	CASSQGTGRYEQYF
TRBJ2-1	-	TRBV29-1	CSVEGPVGAGGSYNEQFF
TRBJ2-3	-	TRBV11-2	CASNWQGLDTQYF
TRBJ1-6	-	TRBV4-3	CASSQVVEQGGSPLHF
TRBJ2-7	-	TRBV27	CASSLSVQYEQYF
TRBJ2-1	-	TRBV6-2/TRBV6-3	CASSYVTDYNEQFF
TRBJ2-7	-	TRBV28	CASSFEVGVYEQYF
TRBJ1-1	-	TRBV6-4	CASSDRDNTEAFF
TRBJ2-4	-	TRBV24-1	CATRMFLAKNIQYF
TRBJ1-1	-	TRBV29-1	CSVDQGARTEAFF
TRBJ1-1	-	TRBV6-2/TRBV6-3	CASSIRENTEAFF
TRBJ2-1	-	TRBV7-7	CASSPSGIESYNEQFF
TRBJ2-3	-	TRBV6-2/TRBV6-3	CASSYSTSTDTQYF
TRBJ2-1	-	TRBV20-1	CSASGANSYNEQFF
TRBJ2-1	-	TRBV19	CASSISTHNEQFF
TRBJ2-1	-	TRBV29-1	CSVEGPERTSYNEQFF
TRBJ2-4	-	TRBV28	CASSFSRGGRKGVQYF
TRBJ2-1	medium-sized	TRBV11-3	CASSLITSEQFF
TRBJ1-2	-	TRBV2	CASSEGGGTALSSYGYTF
TRBJ2-1	-	TRBV27	CASSLGEVNEQFF
TRBJ2-7	-	TRBV15	CATSDGGTYEQYF
TRBJ2-2	-	TRBV3-1	CASSQVSRGTNTGELFF
TRBJ2-5	-	TRBV7-6	CASSLEASGEETQYF
TRBJ2-7	-	TRBV5-6	CASSPRTTTYEQYF